Only one count was recorded for the clone carrying this T cell receptor beta chain. No antigen is known for it. One end of the junction fails to match germline, which may point to a read error. Germline CDR1 and CDR2: DFQATT and SNEGSKA (reference sequence). The CDR3 has 10 residues. The sample originates from a study of T cells in Graves' hyperthyroidism and ophthalmopathy. Those patients with uncontrolled infection, other autoimmune disease, pregnancy or lactation were excluded. Orbital computed tomography, thyroid ultrasound, serum thyroxine and TRAb, and clinical symptoms together informed the diagnoses. Cells are PBMCs isolated from over 7.5 ml of fresh blood. Notes on the study in general: The model identified upcoming ophthalmopathy a median 6.5 months ahead of onset.

The CDR3 regions of TCR beta were amplified from RNA transcripts. First-round RT-PCR targeting the TCR CDR3 was performed with the HTBI primer set. In TCRdb, the multiplex PCR reads were re-called with MiXCR into one record per CDR3 protein. The sample has around 500,000 distinct CDR3 sequences; 13% to 15% are singletons. Material for sequencing was blood. This TCR was recovered from a woman aged 40 to 49 with Graves' hyperthyroidism. The chain has TRBV20-1 and TRBJ2-7; TRBD1 or TRBD2 may be the D gene (5 bases each). The CDR3 spells CSAKYEGQHF. The CDR3 coding sequence is TGCAGTGCAAAATACGAGGGGCAGCACTTC.